These T cell receptor beta chains were read from a single sample in a study of cytomegalovirus exposure and HLA in healthy donors. The data were produced by immunoSEQ multiplex PCR, yet TCRdb's version contains in-frame clones alone and is incomplete. Of tens of thousands of clones in the sample, approximately 85% were seen once. Sequenced: PBMCs. Receptors originate from a woman aged 25 to 39 in good health and CMV-seronegative. CDR3s include the opening cysteine and the closing phenylalanine or tryptophan. D genes are given only for firm matches. Clone size appears in some rows only: once, few, many, or a class for an expanded clone.

j_call d_call v_call clone_size cdr3_nt cdr3_aa
TRBJ2-7 TRBD1 TRBV9 NA TGTGCCAGCAGCGCGACAGGGGGCAGCTACGAGCAGTACTTC CASSATGGSYEQYF
TRBJ2-3 NA TRBV7-2 once TGTGCCAGCAGCTCTAATCACCTTTGGGATACGCAGTATTTT CASSSNHLWDTQYF
TRBJ2-7 NA TRBV6-1 once TGTGCAGGAGGACGGTTATCCTACGAGCAGTACTTC CAGGRLSYEQYF
TRBJ2-7 TRBD1 TRBV11-2 NA TGTGCCAGCAGCTTTAGGGACAGGGGGGGAGACGAGCAGTACTTC CASSFRDRGGDEQYF
TRBJ1-4 TRBD1 TRBV27 NA TGTGCCACCTCTTCAGGGGGCATTAATGAAAAACTGTTTTTT CATSSGGINEKLFF
TRBJ2-1 TRBD1 TRBV27 NA TGTGCCAGCGGACTCGGGGGACAGGGGATGAATGAGCAGTTCTTC CASGLGGQGMNEQFF
TRBJ1-5 NA TRBV7-2 once TGTGCCAGCAGCTTAGGTCGGCAGGGCCGGCAGCCCCAGCATTTT CASSLGRQGRQPQHF
TRBJ2-3 NA TRBV9 NA TGTGCCAGCAGCATCCGGGACACCAGCACAGATACGCAGTATTTT CASSIRDTSTDTQYF
TRBJ1-4 NA TRBV7-9 NA TGTGCCAGCACCATCCTCGAGGGCAAACTGTTTTTT CASTILEGKLFF
TRBJ1-1 NA TRBV5-1 once TGCGCCAGCAGCTTGAGCGGCACTGAAGCTTTCTTT CASSLSGTEAFF
TRBJ2-1 NA TRBV18 NA TGTGCCAGCTCACCCGGACTGACGGGGGATGAGCAGTTCTTC CASSPGLTGDEQFF
TRBJ1-1 NA TRBV28 NA TGTGCCAGCAGTTTATTGGGGGGGAACACTGAAGCTTTCTTT CASSLLGGNTEAFF
TRBJ2-1 TRBD2 TRBV9 NA TGTGCCAGCAGCGTAATGGGACTAGCGGGAGGAGAGCAGTTCTTC CASSVMGLAGGEQFF
TRBJ1-5 TRBD1 TRBV28 NA TGTGCCAGCACCCTACAGGGGGCTGGCAATCAGCCCCAGCATTTT CASTLQGAGNQPQHF
TRBJ1-1 NA TRBV7-2 once TGTGCCAGCAGCCTTACTCGAACTGAAGCTTTCTTT CASSLTRTEAFF
TRBJ2-1 TRBD2 TRBV4-2 NA TGTGCCAGCAGCCCGTCAACACTAGCGGTTCCCTACAATGAGCAGTTCTTC CASSPSTLAVPYNEQFF
TRBJ2-1 TRBD1 TRBV19 NA TGTGCCAGTAGTATCACAGGGGGGCCTCAGTTCTTC CASSITGGPQFF
TRBJ2-6 NA TRBV27 NA TGTGCCAGCAGTTACAAACAGCTCCCCAACTCTGGGGCCAACGTCCTGACTTTC CASSYKQLPNSGANVLTF
TRBJ1-2 TRBD1 TRBV5-1 NA TGCGCCAGCAGCCAAACAGGGGCTAACTATGGCTACACCTTC CASSQTGANYGYTF
TRBJ1-1 NA TRBV5-1 NA TGCGCCAGCAGCCCTGGGACTGGGGCTGAAGCTTTCTTT CASSPGTGAEAFF
TRBJ1-2 TRBD1 TRBV7-9 NA TGTGCCAGCAGCTCACAGACTGGACAGGGAGGGAATGGCTACACCTTC CASSSQTGQGGNGYTF
TRBJ1-2 NA TRBV4-1 NA TGCGCCAGCAGCCAAGAGGCGGGTGAGGACTATGGCTACACCTTC CASSQEAGEDYGYTF
TRBJ2-1 TRBD1 TRBV28 few TGTGCCAGCAGTTTTTTGGTGACAGGGACCTACAATGAGCAGTTCTTC CASSFLVTGTYNEQFF
TRBJ2-4 NA TRBV6-5 NA TGTGCCAGCAGTTACAGGTCAGCGGGAGCCAAAAACATTCAGTACTTC CASSYRSAGAKNIQYF
TRBJ2-1 NA TRBV6-5 NA TGTGCCAGCGGGGGCCCCAATGAGCAGTTCTTC CASGGPNEQFF
TRBJ1-1 NA TRBV11-2 NA TGTGCCAGCAGCTTTCAGGCGGGGAGCACTGAAGCTTTCTTT CASSFQAGSTEAFF
TRBJ2-1 NA TRBV7-9 NA TGTGCCAGCGGGCTAGCGCCTACCTACAATGAGCAGTTCTTC CASGLAPTYNEQFF
TRBJ2-3 NA TRBV6-5 NA TGTGCCAGCAGTTACGGATCCCCCAAGGGAGGAGATACGCAGTATTTT CASSYGSPKGGDTQYF
TRBJ2-1 NA TRBV27 NA TGTGCCAGCAGTACTGGCGGGGGCTTTAAGGGTTACAATGAGCAGTTCTTC CASSTGGGFKGYNEQFF
TRBJ1-1 NA TRBV6-5 NA TGTGCCAGCATCCTAACAGGTCTTTACACTGAAGCTTTCTTT CASILTGLYTEAFF
TRBJ2-7 NA TRBV5-4 once TGTGCCAGCAGCTTGGACGGAGCCTACGAGCAGTACTTC CASSLDGAYEQYF
TRBJ1-2 TRBD1 TRBV6-6 NA TGTGCCAGCACCAACGGGGACAGTGCGCTCTATGGCTACACCTTC CASTNGDSALYGYTF
TRBJ2-5 NA TRBV29-1 NA TGCAGCGTTATTAGCGGAGAGACCCAGTACTTC CSVISGETQYF
TRBJ1-2 NA TRBV5-4 NA TGTGCCAGCAGCTTGGGTAATTCTAACTATGGCTACACCTTC CASSLGNSNYGYTF
TRBJ2-7 TRBD2 TRBV4-1 NA TGCGCCAGCAGCCAAGATTGGGGGGGTGGGCAGTACTTC CASSQDWGGGQYF
TRBJ1-2 NA TRBV28 NA TGTGCCAGCACCGATGTAACAGGGACTGGCTACACCTTC CASTDVTGTGYTF
TRBJ2-7 TRBD2 TRBV7-2 once TGTGCCAGCAGCGGATTGACTAGCGGGATTTACGAGCAGTACTTC CASSGLTSGIYEQYF
TRBJ1-4 NA TRBV9 NA TGTGCCAGCAGCGCCCGGACAGTACCTGAAAAACTGTTTTTT CASSARTVPEKLFF
TRBJ2-5 NA TRBV18 few TGTGCCAGCTCACCAGGCGCAGGGTTGGGAGAGACCCAGTACTTC CASSPGAGLGETQYF
TRBJ2-7 NA TRBV7-2 NA TGTGCCAGCAGCTTTGATGACAGGCAGGGCCTCGAGCAGTACTTC CASSFDDRQGLEQYF
TRBJ2-6 TRBD1 TRBV25-1 NA TGTGCCAGGACGGACAGGGCCGACTCTGGGGCCAACGTCCTGACTTTC CARTDRADSGANVLTF
TRBJ2-3 TRBD2 TRBV5-6 NA TGTGCCAGCACCCTGCCGGGGACTAGCGGGAGTTCAGATACGCAGTATTTT CASTLPGTSGSSDTQYF
TRBJ2-3 TRBD1 TRBV6-4 NA TGTGCCAGCAGAGGACAGGGGTTAACAGATACGCAGTATTTT CASRGQGLTDTQYF